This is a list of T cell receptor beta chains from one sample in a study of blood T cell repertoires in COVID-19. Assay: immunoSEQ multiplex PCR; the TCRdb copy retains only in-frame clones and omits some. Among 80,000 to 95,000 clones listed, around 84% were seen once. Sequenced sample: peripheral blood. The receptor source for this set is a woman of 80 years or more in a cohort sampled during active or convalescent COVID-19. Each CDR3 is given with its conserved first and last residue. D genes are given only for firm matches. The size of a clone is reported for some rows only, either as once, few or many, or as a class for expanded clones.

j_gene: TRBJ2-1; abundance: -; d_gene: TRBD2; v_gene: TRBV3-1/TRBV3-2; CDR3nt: TGTGCCAGCAGTCGCGCGGGGGGGAGCGGGAGCCACAATGAGCAGTTCTTC; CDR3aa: CASSRAGGSGSHNEQFF
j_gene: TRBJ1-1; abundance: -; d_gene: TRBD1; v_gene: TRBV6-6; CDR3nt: TGTGCCAGCAGTGGAGGCCCAGGGGACGGGGGACAGGCTTTCTTT; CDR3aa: CASSGGPGDGGQAFF
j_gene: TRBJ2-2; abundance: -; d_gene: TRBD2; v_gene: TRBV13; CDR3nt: TGTGCCAGCAGCTCTAGCGGGAAACGGACCGGGGAGCTGTTTTTT; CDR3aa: CASSSSGKRTGELFF
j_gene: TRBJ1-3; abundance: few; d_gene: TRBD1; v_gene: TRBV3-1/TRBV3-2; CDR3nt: TGTGCCAGCAGCTCCCCTAGACAGGGCGGAAACACCATATATTTT; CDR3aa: CASSSPRQGGNTIYF
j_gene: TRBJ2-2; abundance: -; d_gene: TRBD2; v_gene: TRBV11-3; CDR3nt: TGTGCCAGCAGCTTAGAGGGACTAGCGGGAGGCGGCACCGGGGAGCTGTTTTTT; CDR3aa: CASSLEGLAGGGTGELFF
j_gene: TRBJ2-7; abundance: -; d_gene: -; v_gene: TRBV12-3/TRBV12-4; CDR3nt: TGTGCCAGCAGCCCGTCCGGGGAGCAGTACTTC; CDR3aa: CASSPSGEQYF
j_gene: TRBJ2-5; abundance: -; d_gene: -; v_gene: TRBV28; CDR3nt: TGTGCCAGCAGTTTTAGTTCCAGGGGCCGAGAGACCCAGTACTTC; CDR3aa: CASSFSSRGRETQYF
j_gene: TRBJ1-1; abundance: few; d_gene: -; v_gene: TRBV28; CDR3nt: TGTGCCAGCAGACCCACAGGGTTCGGCACTGAAGCTTTCTTT; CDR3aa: CASRPTGFGTEAFF
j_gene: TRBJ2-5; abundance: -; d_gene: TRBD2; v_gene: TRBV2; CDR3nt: TGTGCCAGCAGTGGGACTAGCGGGAGTGAGACCCAGTACTTC; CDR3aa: CASSGTSGSETQYF
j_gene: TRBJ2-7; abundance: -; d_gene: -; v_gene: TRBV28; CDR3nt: TGTGCCAGCAGTCCGGGACTCTACGAGCAGTACTTC; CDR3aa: CASSPGLYEQYF
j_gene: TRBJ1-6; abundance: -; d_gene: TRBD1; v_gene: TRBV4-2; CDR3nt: TGTGCCAGCAGCCCCCTCAGGACAGGATCGGCCGCCTATAATTCACCCCTCCACTTT; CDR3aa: CASSPLRTGSAAYNSPLHF
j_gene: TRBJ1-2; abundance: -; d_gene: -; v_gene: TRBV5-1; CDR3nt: TGCGCCAGCAGCCAAATAGCTAACTATGGCTACACCTTC; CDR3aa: CASSQIANYGYTF
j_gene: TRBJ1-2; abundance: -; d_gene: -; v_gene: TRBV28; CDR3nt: TGTGCCAGCAGTTTAAGTGGTAGAGGCTACACCTTC; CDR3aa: CASSLSGRGYTF
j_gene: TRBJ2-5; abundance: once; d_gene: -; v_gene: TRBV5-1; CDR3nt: TGCGCCAGCAGCTTTGGGCGGACAGTTGGGGGGACCCAGTACTTC; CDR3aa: CASSFGRTVGGTQYF
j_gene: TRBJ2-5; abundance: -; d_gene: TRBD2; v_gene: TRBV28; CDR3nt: TGTGCCAGCAGCCCTGGGACTAGCGGGGTAAGGACGGAGACCCAGTACTTC; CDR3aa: CASSPGTSGVRTETQYF
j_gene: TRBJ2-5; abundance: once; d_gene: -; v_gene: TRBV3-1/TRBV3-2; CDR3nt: TGTGCCAGCAGCCAAGTGGTCTCGGCGGTGACAGAGACCCAGTACTTC; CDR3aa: CASSQVVSAVTETQYF
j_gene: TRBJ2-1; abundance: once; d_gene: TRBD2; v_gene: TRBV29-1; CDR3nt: TGCAGCATCCCCGGGGGGGCCGGCTACAATGAGCAGTTCTTC; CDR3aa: CSIPGGAGYNEQFF
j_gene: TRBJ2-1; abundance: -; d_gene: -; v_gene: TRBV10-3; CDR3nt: TGTGCCATCAGTGATCCGGTTAACAATGAGCAGTTCTTC; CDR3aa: CAISDPVNNEQFF